This TCR beta chain was documented in a study of identical twins. TCRdb re-analysed the 5' RACE reads in MiXCR, keeping a single row per CDR3 protein. The sample shows more than 1.5 million distinct CDR3 sequences, 25% to 35% of them seen only once. Sequencing was done on a sample of cord blood. This receptor was identified in a newborn girl in good health.

As DNA, the CDR3 is TGCAGTGCTAGCGAGACTAGGATAGGCACCGGGGAGCTGTTTTTT. It translates to CSASETRIGTGELFF. This chain uses TRBV20-1 with TRBJ2-2; D possibly corresponds to TRBD2 (6 bases). There are 15 residues in the CDR3. The V gene lost 3 bases and the J gene lost 4 bases, with 15 bases spanning the gap. Germline values: CDR1 DFQATT, CDR2 SNEGSKA (reference sequence).